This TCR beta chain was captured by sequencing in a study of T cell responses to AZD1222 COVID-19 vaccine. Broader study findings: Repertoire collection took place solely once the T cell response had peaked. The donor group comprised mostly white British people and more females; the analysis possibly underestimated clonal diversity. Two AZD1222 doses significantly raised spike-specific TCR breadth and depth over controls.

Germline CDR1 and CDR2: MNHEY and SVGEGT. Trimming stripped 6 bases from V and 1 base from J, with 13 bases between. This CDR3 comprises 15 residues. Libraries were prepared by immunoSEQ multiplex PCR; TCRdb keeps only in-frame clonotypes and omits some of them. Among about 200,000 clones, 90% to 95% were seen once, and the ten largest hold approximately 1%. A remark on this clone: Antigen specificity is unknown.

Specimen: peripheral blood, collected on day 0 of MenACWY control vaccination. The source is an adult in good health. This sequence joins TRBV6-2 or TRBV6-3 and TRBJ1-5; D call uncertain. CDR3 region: CASSRAPGSNQPQHF. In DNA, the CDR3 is TGTGCCAGCAGCCGCGCCCCGGGGAGCAATCAGCCCCAGCATTTT.